This T cell receptor beta chain was recorded in a study of T cell clones after liver transplantation. Study-wide context: A pre-transplant mixed lymphocyte reaction with TCRbeta sequencing defined graft-donor-reactive clones followed in post-transplant blood.

The study, taken as a whole, reports: Post-transplant time points were not standardized, so conclusions are preliminary.

Trimming removed 2 bases from V and 5 bases from J; junction bases left unmatched: 6. The CDR3 consists of 16 residues. Per the germline V gene, CDR1 is SGHAT and CDR2 is FQNNGV. Profiled with immunoSEQ multiplex PCR; TCRdb holds only in-frame clones, not every one. The sample lists tens of thousands of clones, over 60% occurring once. To note about this clone: Its cognate antigen is unknown.

The chain combines TRBV11-2 with TRBJ2-5; TRBD2 matches 12 bases. The TCR originated in a human patient who received a liver transplant. Some of these T cells may belong to the graft donor. The source material was CD4+ T cells from blood, sampled at the 22-month timepoint. The CDR3 region is CASSLRLAGGPETQYF. The CDR3 coding sequence is TGTGCCAGCAGCTTACGGCTAGCGGGGGGGCCGGAGACCCAGTACTTC.